The clone carrying this T cell receptor beta chain was recorded at least ten times. The CDR3 is 14 residues long. Trimming removed 4 bases at V and 2 bases at J, with 13 bases between. CDR1 SGHRS and CDR2 YFSETQ come from the germline V gene. TCRdb recomputed calls from the 5' RACE reads with MiXCR, one row per CDR3 protein. Seen here are 50,000 to 60,000 distinct CDR3 sequences, less than 25% observed once, and the top ten hold about 2.9%. Cells sorted as Tregs were CD4+, CD25+ and CD127-/low. This chain joins TRBV5-1 and TRBJ2-7; possibly TRBD1 or TRBD2 for D (6 bases each). What was sequenced was tumor-infiltrating Tregs sorted from the breast tumor. This receptor was obtained from a female donor with breast cancer. Here the CDR3 reads CASSPRGVTYEQYF. Here the CDR3 DNA reads TGCGCCAGCAGCCCTAGGGGGGTTACCTACGAGCAGTACTTC.